The TCR beta chain described here comes from a study of T-cell memory formation after mild COVID-19. The V and J ends lost 0 bases and 4 bases, in that order; junction bases with no gene match: 6. The length of the CDR3 is 16 residues. The germline gives CDR1 MNHEY, CDR2 SVGAGI. TCR alpha and TCR beta cDNA libraries carrying sample barcodes and UMIs came from 5'RACE with constant-segment primers. Using its own MiXCR run on the 5' RACE reads, TCRdb lists one record per CDR3 protein. The data contain some 340,000 distinct CDR3 sequences, 10% to 15% of them seen just once; the ten biggest clones take up around a fifth.

The chain is built from TRBV6-5 and TRBJ2-5, with 9 bases identical to TRBD2. This clonotype was obtained from a man aged 18 to 35 who had mild COVID-19 (a few samples of this study predate the infection). Cell type and time point are not known. What was sequenced was PBMCs or a T cell subset sorted from them (not recorded which). CDR3 region: CASSYSTSGGRETQYF. The DNA of the CDR3 is TGTGCCAGCAGTTACTCGACAAGCGGGGGGAGAGAGACCCAGTACTTC.